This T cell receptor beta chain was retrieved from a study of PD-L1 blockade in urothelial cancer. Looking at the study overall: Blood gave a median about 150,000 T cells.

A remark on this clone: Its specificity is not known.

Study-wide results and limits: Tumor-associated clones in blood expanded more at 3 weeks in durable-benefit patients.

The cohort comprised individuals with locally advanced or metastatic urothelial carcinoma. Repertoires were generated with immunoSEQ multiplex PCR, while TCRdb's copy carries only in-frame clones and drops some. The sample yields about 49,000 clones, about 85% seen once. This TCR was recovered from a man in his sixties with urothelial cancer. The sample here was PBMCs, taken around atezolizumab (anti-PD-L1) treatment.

CDR3 amino acids: CSVPGTDQETQYF. CDR3 bases: TGCAGCGTTCCCGGGACAGACCAAGAGACCCAGTACTTC. This chain links TRBV29-1 with TRBJ2-5; 7 bases map to TRBD1. Germline assignment: CDR1 SQVTM and CDR2 ANQGSEA. The V gene end was trimmed by 5 bases and the J gene end by 0 bases; junction bases not matched to a gene: 3. This CDR3 has 13 residues. Using reference TRBV29-1 and TRBJ2-5 for the parts outside the CDR3, the full variable domain is SAVISQKPSRDICQRGTSLTIQCQVDSQVTMMFWYRQQPGQSLTLIATANQGSEATYESGFVIDKFPISRPNLTFSTLTVSNMSPEDSSIYLCSVPGTDQETQYFGPGTRLLVL.